The 25 T cell receptor beta chains presented below share a single source sample, sequenced in a study of blood T cell repertoires in COVID-19. Assay: immunoSEQ multiplex PCR; the TCRdb copy retains only in-frame clones and omits some. The sample holds about 220,000 clones, 65% to 85% seen once. Sequencing was done on a sample of PBMCs or T cells enriched from blood (not recorded which). These receptors originate from a woman aged 40 to 50 who had recovered from COVID-19.

The V call is TRBV3-1 (or the pseudogene TRBV3-2), the J call TRBJ1-5; a weak D match, TRBD1 (6 bases). Trimming stripped 0 bases from V and 3 bases from J, with 9 bases between. The CDR3 is 15 residues long. The germline gives CDR1 LGHDT, CDR2 YNNKEL (reference sequence). The CDR3 DNA follows: TGTGCCAGCAGCCAAGAACCAGGGGCCAATCAGCCCCAGCATTTT. Protein: CASSQEPGANQPQHF.

The chain links TRBV28 to TRBJ1-1; D may be TRBD1 (6 bases). Germline CDR1 reads MDHEN; CDR2 reads SYDVKM. The V end lost 6 bases, the J end lost 7 bases, and 18 bases lay between the germline ends. The CDR3 runs to 14 residues. The CDR3 loop is CASSTRGGRNEAFF. The DNA for the CDR3 is TGTGCCAGCAGCACTAGGGGGGGGAGGAATGAAGCTTTCTTT.

The chain combines TRBV19 with TRBJ2-2, with 15 bases lining up with TRBD2. The germline CDR1 and CDR2 sequences are LNHDA and SQIVND (reference sequence). This CDR3 contains 18 residues. V dropped 10 bases and J dropped 6; count of bases not matched to a gene: 15. CDR3 in amino acids: CAIEGREWTSGRAGELFF. The CDR3 DNA reads TGTGCCATAGAAGGTCGAGAATGGACTAGCGGGAGGGCCGGGGAGCTGTTTTTT.

The chain has TRBV10-2 and TRBJ2-7; TRBD2 matches 14 bases. Unmatched junction bases numbered 3, after V lost 8 bases and J lost 6 bases. Germline CDR1 and CDR2: WSHSY and SAAADI. The CDR3 spans 13 residues. CDR3 sequence reads: CASGGTSGSEQYV. The CDR3 nucleotides are TGCGCCAGCGGCGGGACTAGCGGGAGCGAGCAGTACGTC.

The chain joins TRBV5-8 to TRBJ2-3; possible D gene TRBD2, 5 bases. The CDR3 length is 15 residues. Germline loops: CDR1 SGHTS, CDR2 YDEGEE. V lost 2 bases and J lost 3, with 13 bases in between. The DNA of the CDR3 is TGTGCCAGCAGCTTTGAAGGGAGAACGACAGATACGCAGTATTTT. As protein: CASSFEGRTTDTQYF.

V gene TRBV3-1 (or the pseudogene TRBV3-2) combines with J gene TRBJ1-4; 7 bases align to TRBD1. This CDR3 is 17 amino acids long. After removal of 4 bases from V and 5 bases from J, the junction contained 13 bases not matched to a gene. Germline CDR1 LGHDT, CDR2 YNNKEL (reference sequence). Written as DNA, the CDR3 is TGTGCCAGCAGCCTTCGTCGAGGGGGCAGGGGCAATGAAAAACTGTTTTTT. It translates to CASSLRRGGRGNEKLFF.

This clone was detected once. The V gene is TRBV5-6, the J gene TRBJ2-7; perhaps TRBD1 as D (7 bases). CDR1 and CDR2 (germline): SGHDT, YYEEEE. The CDR3 spans 17 residues. V dropped 5 bases and J dropped 3 bases, with 24 bases sitting between them. The CDR3 sequence: CASRRQGGAPSYYEQYF. The CDR3 nucleotides read TGTGCCAGCAGGCGGCAGGGGGGTGCTCCATCTTACTACGAGCAGTACTTC.

The V gene is TRBV9, the J gene TRBJ1-6; D not certain. V lost 1 base, J lost 8 bases, and 7 bases lay in between. Germline CDR1 reads SGDLS; CDR2 reads YYNGEE. The CDR3 contains 13 residues. CDR3 DNA: TGTGCCAGCAGCGTATGGTCAGATTCACCCCTCCACTTT. This sequence encodes CASSVWSDSPLHF.

This chain links TRBV2 with TRBJ2-1; 11 bases are shared with TRBD1. The V and J ends lost 0 bases and 6 bases, in that order; junction bases with no gene match: 1. The CDR3 length is 15 residues. Germline V CDR1 and CDR2: SNHLY, FYNNEI. The CDR3 bases are TGTGCCAGCAGTGAAGCTGGACAGGGGGCCAATGAGCAGTTCTTC. Its translation: CASSEAGQGANEQFF.

This clone was seen once. This chain joins TRBV19 and TRBJ1-1, with 10 positions matching TRBD1. The CDR3 is made up of 17 amino acids. The V segment lost 6 bases and the J segment 4 bases; nucleotides outside the gene matches: 14. CDR1 and CDR2 from the germline V gene are LNHDA and SQIVND (reference sequence). The CDR3 DNA follows: TGTGCCAGTAGATCCGGGACAGGGGTAGGGGCGGTCACTGAAGCTTTCTTT. Its protein is CASRSGTGVGAVTEAFF.

The chain combines TRBV5-4 with TRBJ1-4; 9 bases fit TRBD1. Germline values: CDR1 SGHNT, CDR2 YYREEE (reference sequence). The CDR3 extends over 15 amino acids. V lost 0 bases and J lost 7; bases outside the gene matches: 4. The CDR3: CASSLGGQGVEKLFF. CDR3 coding DNA: TGTGCCAGCAGCTTGGGGGGACAGGGAGTTGAAAAACTGTTTTTT.

The genes are TRBV6-5 and TRBJ1-1, with TRBD1 matching over 7 bases. Germline trimming cut 5 bases from V and 5 bases from J; bases unmatched to any gene: 5. The length of the CDR3 is 13 residues. CDR1 is MNHEY and CDR2 is SVGAGI in the germline V gene. DNA of the CDR3: TGTGCCAGCAGTACAGGGGCGGGGACTGAAGCTTTCTTT. This gives the protein CASSTGAGTEAFF.

This clone was detected only once. V is TRBV28 and J is TRBJ1-1, with 8 nucleotides matching TRBD1. J gave up 3 bases and V 8 bases, and 29 bases lay outside the gene matches. The germline V gene has CDR1 MDHEN and CDR2 SYDVKM. This CDR3 is 21 amino acids long. The CDR3 DNA is TGTGCCAGCCATTCCGGAGTTGGGGCCCGGGACAGGAATTCGGCCCACACTGAAGCTTTCTTT. Its translation is CASHSGVGARDRNSAHTEAFF.

This clone was detected a few times. The V and J genes are TRBV4-2 and TRBJ2-7; D may be TRBD1 (6 bases). V was cut by 6 bases and J by 4 bases, with 13 bases left in between. The CDR3 sequence is 13 residues long. CDR1 is LGHNA, CDR2 YNFKEQ, per germline. The DNA of the CDR3 is TGTGCCAGCAGTCGGACAGCAGAATACGAGCAGTACTTC. Protein: CASSRTAEYEQYF.

The chain recombines TRBV7-6 with TRBJ1-2; possibly TRBD1 for D (6 bases). The CDR3 is 14 amino acids. Germline CDR1 and CDR2: SGHVS and FNYEAQ. Trimming cost V 1 base and J 6 bases, with 12 bases left between them. The CDR3 DNA reads TGTGCCAGCAGCTTAGTAGGGCCAGGGGATGGCTACACCTTC. Translated, it gives CASSLVGPGDGYTF.

V and J are TRBV11-2 and TRBJ1-3; TRBD1 is a possible D gene (5 bases). V lost 3 bases to trimming and J lost 4 bases, with 10 bases between them. CDR1 is SGHAT, CDR2 FQNNGV, per germline. The CDR3 is 14 residues long. The CDR3 coding sequence is TGTGCCAGCAGCTTCAGGGCTCTCGGAAACACCATATATTTT. Residues: CASSFRALGNTIYF.

This chain joins TRBV11-2 and TRBJ1-1; D perhaps matches TRBD1 (5 bases). CDR1 is SGHAT, CDR2 FQNNGV, per germline. The V end lost 1 base, the J end lost 7 bases, and 13 bases lay between the germline ends. The CDR3 has 14 residues. CDR3: CASSLGQTGNEAFF. The CDR3, as DNA: TGTGCCAGCAGCTTAGGCCAAACAGGCAATGAAGCTTTCTTT.

This clone has more than one count but fewer than ten. This sample includes further DNA sequences coding for the same CDR3. This chain links TRBV7-2 with TRBJ2-4, with a tentative D call TRBD1 (5 bases). The CDR3 spans 13 residues. V shed 3 bases and J shed 6 bases, with 9 bases lying between them. CDR1 and CDR2 (germline): SGHTA, FQGNSA. CDR3 sequence: CASSLLQGNIQYF. CDR3 nucleotide sequence: TGTGCCAGCAGCTTGCTTCAGGGAAACATTCAGTACTTC.

This clone has a single count. The chain is built from TRBV27 and TRBJ2-7; D possibly corresponds to TRBD2 (6 bases). Trimming stripped 6 bases from V and 3 bases from J, with 15 bases between. The CDR3 covers 14 residues. Germline-derived CDR1 and CDR2 are MNHEY and SMNVEV (reference sequence). The chain's CDR3 is CASSIRRERYEQYF. CDR3 DNA sequence: TGTGCCAGCAGCATTCGGCGGGAACGCTACGAGCAGTACTTC.

This rearrangement joins TRBV11-2 to TRBJ2-1; 10 bases are shared with TRBD2. CDR1 and CDR2 (germline): SGHAT, FQNNGV. J gave up 7 bases and V 0 bases, and 12 bases lay outside the gene matches. CDR3 length equals 18 residues. The CDR3 DNA reads TGTGCCAGCAGCTTAGATGGGGGAACGGGACTAGCGAGGAATGAGCAGTTCTTC. Its protein product is CASSLDGGTGLARNEQFF.

This clone showed up just a few times. The chain links TRBV6-6 to TRBJ1-1; 8 bases agree with TRBD1. The CDR3 is 12 amino acids. Trimming cost V 6 bases and J 8 bases; bases outside gene matches: 5. Germline CDR1 and CDR2: MNHNY and SVGAGI (reference sequence). CDR3 coding DNA: TGTGCCAGCAGAGTGGGACAGGTGGAAGCTTTCTTT. It codes for CASRVGQVEAFF.

The chain recombines TRBV28 with TRBJ2-4, with D unclear. Trimming took off 4 bases at V and 0 bases at J, with 4 bases between the two ends. Germline loops: CDR1 MDHEN, CDR2 SYDVKM. This CDR3 has 13 amino acids. The CDR3 sequence is CASSYTAKNIQYF. The CDR3 coding sequence is TGTGCCAGCAGTTACACAGCCAAAAACATTCAGTACTTC.

This chain uses TRBV28 with TRBJ2-7; a possible D gene is TRBD2 (6 bases). The CDR3 is 13 amino acids. CDR1 and CDR2 (germline): MDHEN, SYDVKM. The ends were cut back, 5 bases at V and 7 bases at J, with 15 bases in the middle. The CDR3 region has the DNA TGTGCCAGCAGTCCAGAACTAGCTTGGGAGCAGTACGTC. Translated, it gives CASSPELAWEQYV.

J is TRBJ1-4 and V is TRBV4-3; a weak D match, TRBD1 (5 bases). This CDR3 spans 16 amino acids. V gave up 1 base and J gave up 8 bases, with 17 bases separating them. Per germline, CDR1 LGHNA and CDR2 YSLEER. As DNA, the CDR3 is TGCGCCAGCAGCCAAGGAGTGAGGGGTGGAGGGGAAAAACTGTTTTTT. It codes for CASSQGVRGGGEKLFF.

The chain combines TRBV10-3 with TRBJ1-2; D is unresolved. Germline CDR1 ENHRY, CDR2 SYGVKD. Between the trimmed V and J ends, which lost 7 bases and 4 bases, there was a span of 16 bases. The length of the CDR3 is 14 residues. CDR3 amino acids: CAIKSADTTYGYTF. Written as DNA, the CDR3 is TGTGCCATCAAATCAGCGGATACAACCTATGGCTACACCTTC.